This T cell receptor (beta chain) was found in a study of spatial heterogeneity in lung cancer. Many counts were recorded for this clonotype. What it recognizes is unknown. Time point noted: sample taken at primary tumor resection. The authors sequenced whole RNA from tumor, nontumor lung or frozen PBMC without sorting. Overall study results and limits: Whereas they appeared in blood less at follow-up, ubiquitous expanded tumor TCRs appeared there more at resection.

Using its own MiXCR run on the 5' RACE reads, TCRdb lists one record per CDR3 protein. Of about 48,000 distinct CDR3 sequences listed, roughly 5.7% are singletons. Germline values: CDR1 DFQATT, CDR2 SNEGSKA (reference sequence). With 1 base clipped from V and 4 bases from J, the junction kept 8 bases outside the gene matches. The CDR3 has 15 amino acids. The source was PBMCs, collected at surgery. The chain has TRBV20-1 and TRBJ2-3, with 7 bases lining up with TRBD2. The source is a male donor with early-stage non-small cell lung cancer. Written as DNA, the CDR3 is TGCAGTGCTAGAGTTAGGGCGGGAGTCCCAGATACGCAGTATTTT. Protein: CSARVRAGVPDTQYF.